The 13 T cell receptor beta chains listed next were all sequenced from one sample in a study of T cells in Graves' hyperthyroidism and ophthalmopathy. Using RNA transcripts as the source, TCR beta CDR3 regions were amplified. Carried out on the TCR CDR3, a first-round RT-PCR used the HTBI primer set. TCRdb reanalysed the multiplex PCR reads using MiXCR and keeps one entry per CDR3 protein. This table holds about 600,000 distinct CDR3 sequences, 12% to 15% found once. Input material: blood. These TCRs come from a woman under 30 with Graves' ophthalmopathy.

Many counts were recorded for this clonotype. V is TRBV12-3 or TRBV12-4 and J is TRBJ1-1; no firm D call. CDR3 length: 11 residues. V was pared by 6 bases and J by 2 bases, with 4 bases between. For the CDR3, the DNA is TGTGCCAGCAGGTCCAACACTGAAGCTTTCTTT. Translated, it gives CASRSNTEAFF.

The chain employs TRBV11-3 and TRBJ2-7; 8 bases map to TRBD1. Germline-derived CDR1 and CDR2 are SGHNT and YENEEA. The V segment lost 4 bases and the J segment 2 bases; nucleotides outside the gene matches: 10. The CDR3 contains 16 residues. The CDR3 spells CASSYFGGQETYEQYF. In DNA, the CDR3 is TGTGCCAGCAGCTACTTTGGGGGACAGGAGACCTACGAGCAGTACTTC.

This clonotype appeared many times. The V and J genes are TRBV28 and TRBJ2-7, with TRBD2 as a possible D gene (6 bases). Trimming shortened V by 5 bases and J by 2 bases, and 19 bases separated the two germline ends. Germline CDR1 reads MDHEN; CDR2 reads SYDVKM. This CDR3 region has 16 residues. This CDR3 reads CASSAHMASVTYEQYF. In DNA, the CDR3 is TGTGCCAGCAGTGCACATATGGCTAGCGTTACCTACGAGCAGTACTTC.

The chain joins TRBV20-1 to TRBJ2-1; D is perhaps TRBD2 (7 bases). The germline V gene has CDR1 DFQATT and CDR2 SNEGSKA (reference sequence). V gave up 3 bases and J gave up 6 bases, with 12 bases separating them. CDR3 size: 13 residues. DNA of the CDR3: TGCAGTGCTAGTAGGGGGGGAGCCAATGAGCAGTTCTTC. Translating it yields CSASRGGANEQFF.

This clonotype was observed a few times. The chain employs TRBV7-6 and TRBJ2-7, with D unclear. Germline CDR1 is SGHVS and CDR2 is FNYEAQ. This CDR3 comprises 14 residues. V was clipped by 4 bases and J by 4 bases, with 14 bases between them. The CDR3 nucleotides read TGTGCCAGCAGCTCCCCAAGAGGTGGGTACGAGCAGTACTTC. It yields the protein CASSSPRGGYEQYF.

This chain connects TRBV6-1 to TRBJ1-2, with D hard to call. The CDR3 covers 19 residues. Trimming cost V 5 bases and J 3 bases, with 28 bases left between them. Per germline, CDR1 MNHNS and CDR2 SASEGT. CDR3 bases: TGTGCCAGCAGTAGACCGGCGGGTGGCTCGGTGGGTCTAGACTATGGCTACACCTTC. This gives the protein CASSRPAGGSVGLDYGYTF.

The V gene is TRBV5-1, the J gene TRBJ1-1, with TRBD1 matching 7 bases. This CDR3 has 13 amino acids. Germline V gene data show CDR1 as SGHRS and CDR2 as YFSETQ. Losses at the gene ends were 4 bases for V and 4 bases for J; bases not matched to a gene: 4. The CDR3 region is CASSVTGFTEAFF. The CDR3 DNA reads as TGCGCCAGCAGCGTGACAGGGTTCACTGAAGCTTTCTTT.

Ten or more counts support this clonotype. The rearrangement uses TRBV28 and TRBJ2-7; 10 bases fit TRBD2. V lost 8 bases and J lost 7; bases outside the gene matches: 11. Germline V gene sequence: CDR1 MDHEN, CDR2 SYDVKM. This CDR3 comprises 14 residues. In DNA, the CDR3 is TGTGCCAGCGGACTAGCGGACGGGCTTGGGGAGCAGTACTTC. Its protein is CASGLADGLGEQYF.

The chain combines TRBV5-1 with TRBJ2-7; D is unresolved. V shed 0 bases and J shed 5 bases, with 6 bases lying between them. CDR1 is SGHRS and CDR2 is YFSETQ in the germline V gene. The CDR3 has 12 amino acids. For the CDR3, the DNA is TGCGCCAGCAGCTTGGTGGCCCACGAGCAGTACTTC. It codes for CASSLVAHEQYF.

This clonotype turned up a few times. The chain employs TRBV5-6 and TRBJ1-1; maybe TRBD1 (6 bases). V lost 0 bases to trimming and J lost 5 bases, with 14 bases between them. Germline-derived CDR1 and CDR2 are SGHDT and YYEEEE. CDR3 length equals 15 residues. Here the CDR3 reads CASSLAGGRGTEAFF. As DNA, the CDR3 is TGTGCCAGCAGCTTGGCCGGGGGGCGAGGTACTGAAGCTTTCTTT.

This clonotype appeared many times. The chain has TRBV27 and TRBJ1-6; possible D gene TRBD1, 6 bases. The CDR3 has 18 residues. V was trimmed by 5 bases and J by 5 bases, leaving 22 bases between them. Per the germline V gene, CDR1 is MNHEY and CDR2 is SMNVEV (reference sequence). The CDR3 DNA reads as TGTGCCAGCAGTCGAGGTGTTCGGGGGCGGTCGAATAATTCACCCCTCCACTTT. It translates to CASSRGVRGRSNNSPLHF.

This clonotype was recorded many times. The chain has TRBV2 and TRBJ2-7; D uncertain. The CDR3 spans 14 residues. V was trimmed by 4 bases and J by 0 bases, leaving 10 bases between them. CDR1 is SNHLY, CDR2 FYNNEI, per germline. The DNA for the CDR3 is TGTGCCAGCAGTGGGGCAGTGAGCTCCTACGAGCAGTACTTC. This gives the protein CASSGAVSSYEQYF.

With respect to this clonotype: The germline gene is not matched at one end of the junction; a read error may be the cause. V usage is TRBV4-2 and J usage is TRBJ2-7; TRBD2 matches 13 bases. This CDR3 is 14 amino acids long. Per the germline V gene, CDR1 is LGHNA and CDR2 is YNFKEQ. The CDR3 DNA reads TGTGCCAGTAGCCAGGGACTAGCGGGATCCGAGCAGTACTTC. It yields the protein CASSQGLAGSEQYF.